This passage covers 14 T cell receptor beta chains from one sample sequenced in a study of beta chain features in type 1 diabetes. TCRB transcripts that were expressed got sequenced, as all of the isolated RNA had been reverse transcribed. Produced via immunoSEQ multiplex PCR; TCRdb's table is partial and in-frame only. The repertoire holds roughly 500,000 clones, with approximately 30% as singletons. Sequenced sample: naive CD4+ T cells from blood. The receptors were gathered from a man between 18 and 29 years old in good health.

Concerning this clone: The junction shows a germline mismatch at one end, possibly a read error. This chain joins TRBV7-2 and TRBJ2-7; 8 nucleotides line up with TRBD1. The CDR3 contains 13 residues. Germline V gene lookup returns CDR1 SGHTA and CDR2 FQGNSA. The CDR3 DNA sequence: TGTGCCAGCAGCTCAGCTTCCCGACAGGGGCCCAACTTC. Protein product: CASSSASRQGPNF.

The chain has TRBV29-1 and TRBJ2-7, with a tentative D call TRBD2 (5 bases). CDR3 length: 13 residues. Per germline, CDR1 SQVTM and CDR2 ANQGSEA. Trimming cost V 8 bases and J 0 bases, with 14 bases left between them. The CDR3 region is CSIRENLSYEQYF. The CDR3 DNA follows: TGCAGCATCCGGGAAAACCTCTCCTACGAGCAGTACTTC.

The chain uses TRBV7-9 and TRBJ2-5; maybe TRBD1 (6 bases). Germline-derived CDR1 and CDR2 are SEHNR and FQNEAQ (reference sequence). The CDR3 totals 15 residues. V lost 6 bases and J lost 5, with 19 bases in between. Here the CDR3 DNA reads TGTGCCAGCAGACAGACCAGGGGTGAGGCGGAGACCCAGTACTTC. Its translation is CASRQTRGEAETQYF.

The chain has TRBV10-3 and TRBJ2-3, with D unresolved. Trimming cost V 11 bases and J 4 bases, with 10 bases left between them. The germline CDR1 and CDR2 sequences are ENHRY and SYGVKD. This CDR3 comprises 11 residues. CDR3 DNA sequence: TGTGCCTCCAAGACGGCAGATACGCAGTATTTT. Translation: CASKTADTQYF.

The gene calls are TRBV9 and TRBJ2-1; D possibly corresponds to TRBD1 (7 bases). With 0 bases removed from V and 6 bases from J, the gap between germline ends came to 19 bases. The CDR3 totals 17 residues. Germline lookup yields CDR1 SGDLS and CDR2 YYNGEE. The CDR3: CASSVAPPGQGGNEQFF. CDR3 DNA sequence: TGTGCCAGCAGCGTAGCTCCCCCGGGGCAGGGGGGCAATGAGCAGTTCTTC.

V is TRBV7-2 and J is TRBJ2-2; 9 bases align to TRBD2. CDR3 length equals 15 residues. CDR1 is SGHTA and CDR2 is FQGNSA in the germline V gene. V shed 8 bases and J 6 bases; nucleotides not matched to a gene: 10. CDR3 region: CASATVAGAAGELFF. CDR3 DNA sequence: TGTGCCAGCGCGACAGTAGCGGGAGCGGCCGGGGAGCTGTTTTTT. Looking up the rest from reference TRBV7-2 and TRBJ2-2 gives the full variable domain: GAGVSQSPSNKVTEKGKDVELRCDPISGHTALYWYRQSLGQGLEFLIYFQGNSAPDKSGLPSDRFSAERTGGSVSTLTIQRTQQEDSAVYLCASATVAGAAGELFFGEGSRLTVL.

This clone was seen just once. The rearrangement uses TRBV5-1 and TRBJ2-3, with no clear D. Looked up from germline, CDR1 is SGHRS and CDR2 is YFSETQ. The CDR3 has 13 residues. V was cut by 4 bases and J by 0 bases, with 6 bases left in between. CDR3 protein: CASSVGSTDTQYF. In DNA, the CDR3 is TGCGCCAGCAGCGTGGGTAGCACAGATACGCAGTATTTT.

The gene calls are TRBV7-2 and TRBJ1-2, with TRBD1 matching over 8 bases. Losses at the gene ends were 4 bases for V and 4 bases for J; bases not matched to a gene: 5. The length of the CDR3 is 14 residues. Per germline, CDR1 SGHTA and CDR2 FQGNSA. The CDR3 DNA reads as TGTGCCAGCAGCTATCGCCAGGGGGCCTATGGCTACACCTTC. Translated, it gives CASSYRQGAYGYTF.

A word on this clone: Other DNA sequences of this sample code for an identical CDR3. CDR3 sequence (DNA): TGTGCCAGCAGCTTAGCTACAGATACGCAGTATTTT. Its translation: CASSLATDTQYF. This chain uses TRBV7-2 with TRBJ2-3, with D unclear. Trimming cost V 0 bases and J 3 bases, with 1 base left between them. The length of the CDR3 is 12 residues. CDR1 is SGHTA, CDR2 FQGNSA, per germline.

This clone was observed a few times. V and J are TRBV7-3 and TRBJ2-7; weak D call: TRBD2 (6 bases). With 5 bases removed from V and 0 bases from J, the gap between germline ends came to 14 bases. The CDR3 has 15 residues. Germline V gene sequence: CDR1 SGHTA, CDR2 FQGTGA. The CDR3 protein is CASSPGLISSYEQYF. CDR3 coding DNA: TGTGCCAGCAGCCCGGGACTTATTAGCTCCTACGAGCAGTACTTC.

This clone has only a few counts. The rearrangement links TRBV25-1 to TRBJ2-7; D remains ambiguous. The CDR3 is 14 amino acids. In germline, CDR1 is MGHDK, CDR2 SYGVNS. V was cut by 1 base and J by 2 bases, with 9 bases left in between. The CDR3 DNA reads as TGTGCCAGCAGTGAATTTGGGGTCCCCTACGAGCAGTACTTC. Its protein is CASSEFGVPYEQYF.

This clone was counted only a few times. The DNA for the CDR3 is TGTGCCAGTAGTATGAATGGGAACACTGAAGCTTTCTTT. Amino acid sequence: CASSMNGNTEAFF. The genes are TRBV19 and TRBJ1-1; D is ambiguous. Germline values: CDR1 LNHDA, CDR2 SQIVND (reference sequence). Trimming stripped 3 bases from V and 1 base from J, with 6 bases between. The CDR3 runs to 13 residues.

This clone came up a few times. The V gene is TRBV21-1, the J gene TRBJ2-7; the tabulated D call, TRBD2, remains unverified against the DNA. TRBV21-1 is an annotated pseudogene. The CDR3 is 11 residues long. As DNA, the CDR3 is TGTGCCAGCGGATCGAGGACTAGCTTCATCTTC. The encoded protein is CASGSRTSFIF.

CDR3 region: CASSPQTGGRQETQYF. CDR3 coding DNA: TGTGCCAGCAGCCCCCAGACAGGGGGCCGCCAAGAGACCCAGTACTTC. This chain uses TRBV28 with TRBJ2-5, with 10 bases lining up with TRBD1. The V segment lost 6 bases and the J segment 1 base; nucleotides outside the gene matches: 8. The CDR3 extends over 16 amino acids. CDR1 is MDHEN, CDR2 SYDVKM, per germline.